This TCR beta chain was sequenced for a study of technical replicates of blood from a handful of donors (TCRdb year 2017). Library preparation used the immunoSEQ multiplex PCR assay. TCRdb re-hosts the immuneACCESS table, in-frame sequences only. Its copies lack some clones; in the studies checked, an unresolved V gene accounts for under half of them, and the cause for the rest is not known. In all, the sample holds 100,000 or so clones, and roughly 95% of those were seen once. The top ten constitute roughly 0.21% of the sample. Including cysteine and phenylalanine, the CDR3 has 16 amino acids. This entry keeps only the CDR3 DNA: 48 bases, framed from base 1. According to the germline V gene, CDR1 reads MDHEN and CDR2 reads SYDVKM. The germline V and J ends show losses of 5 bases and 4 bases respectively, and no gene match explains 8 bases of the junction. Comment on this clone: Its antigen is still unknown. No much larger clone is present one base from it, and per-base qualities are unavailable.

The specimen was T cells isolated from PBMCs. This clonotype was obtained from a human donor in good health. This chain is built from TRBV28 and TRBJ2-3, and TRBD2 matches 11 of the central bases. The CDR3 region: CASSGHSGRGADTQYF. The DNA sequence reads TGTGCCAGCAGTGGCCATAGCGGGAGGGGTGCAGATACGCAGTATTTT.